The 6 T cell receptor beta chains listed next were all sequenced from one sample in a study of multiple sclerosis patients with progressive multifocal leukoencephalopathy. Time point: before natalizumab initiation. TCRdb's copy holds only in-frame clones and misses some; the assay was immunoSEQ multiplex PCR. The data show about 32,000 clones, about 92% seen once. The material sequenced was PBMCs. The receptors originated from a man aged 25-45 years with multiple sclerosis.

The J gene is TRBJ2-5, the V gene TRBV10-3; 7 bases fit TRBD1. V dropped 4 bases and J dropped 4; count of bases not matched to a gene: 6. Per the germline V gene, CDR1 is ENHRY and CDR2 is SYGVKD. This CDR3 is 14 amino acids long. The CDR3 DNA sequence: TGTGCCATCAGTGGGACAGGACCTCCAGAGACCCAGTACTTC. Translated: CAISGTGPPETQYF.

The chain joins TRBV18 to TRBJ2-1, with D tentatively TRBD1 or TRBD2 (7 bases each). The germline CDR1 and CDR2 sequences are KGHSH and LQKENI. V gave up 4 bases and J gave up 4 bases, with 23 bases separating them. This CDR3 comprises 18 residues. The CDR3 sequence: CASSRTERQGGGYNEQFF. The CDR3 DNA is TGTGCCAGCTCACGTACCGAACGACAGGGAGGGGGGTACAATGAGCAGTTCTTC.

The CDR3 coding sequence is TGTGCCAGTAAGGCCAGGGGAGGGAGCGGCTACACCTTC. This encodes CASKARGGSGYTF. V is TRBV19 and J is TRBJ1-2; D may be TRBD1 (6 bases). This CDR3 contains 13 residues. The V end was cut by 7 bases, the J end by 8 bases, with 17 bases between. Germline assignment: CDR1 LNHDA and CDR2 SQIVND (reference sequence).

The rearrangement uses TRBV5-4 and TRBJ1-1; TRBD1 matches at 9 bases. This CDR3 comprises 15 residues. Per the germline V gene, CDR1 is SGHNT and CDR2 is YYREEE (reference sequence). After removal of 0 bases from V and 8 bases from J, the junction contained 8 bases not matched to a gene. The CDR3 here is CASSLATGGSGEAFF. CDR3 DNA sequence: TGTGCCAGCAGCTTGGCCACAGGGGGCTCGGGCGAAGCTTTCTTT.

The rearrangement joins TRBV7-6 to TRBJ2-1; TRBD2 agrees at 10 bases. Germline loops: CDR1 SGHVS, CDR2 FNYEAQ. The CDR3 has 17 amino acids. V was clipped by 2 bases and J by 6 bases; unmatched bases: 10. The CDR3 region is CASSLRDGASGSNEQFF. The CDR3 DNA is TGTGCCAGCAGCTTACGGGACGGGGCTAGCGGGAGCAATGAGCAGTTCTTC. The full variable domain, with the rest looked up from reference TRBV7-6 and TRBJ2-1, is GAGVSQSPRYKVTKRGQDVALRCDPISGHVSLYWYRQALGQGPEFLTYFNYEAQQDKSGLPNDRFSAERPEGSISTLTIQRTEQRDSAMYRCASSLRDGASGSNEQFFGPGTRLTVL.

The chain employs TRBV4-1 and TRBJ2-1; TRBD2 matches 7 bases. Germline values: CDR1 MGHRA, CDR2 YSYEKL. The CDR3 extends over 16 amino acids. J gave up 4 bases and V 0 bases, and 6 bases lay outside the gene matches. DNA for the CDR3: TGCGCCAGCAGCCAAGATTGGACTAGTATGTACAATGAGCAGTTCTTC. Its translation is CASSQDWTSMYNEQFF.